This TCR beta chain is from a study of CD8 T cells in Susac syndrome. The CDR3 is 16 amino acids. Germline CDR1 reads MDHEN; CDR2 reads SYDVKM. The V segment lost 5 bases and the J segment 1 base; nucleotides outside the gene matches: 7. The RNA input was about 0.45 to 1 ug, and it was reverse transcribed with random hexamers. TCRdb reprocessed the immunoSEQ multiplex PCR reads with MiXCR, giving one entry per CDR3 protein. Among 100,000 to 150,000 distinct CDR3 sequences listed, 90% to 95% were seen once. The chain uses TRBV28 and TRBJ2-7; 11 positions agree with TRBD1. Sequencing was done on a sample of CD4+ T cells from PBMCs. The sequence was obtained from a human donor in good health. The chain's CDR3 is CASSPAGTGGSYEQYF. The CDR3, as DNA: TGTGCCAGCAGTCCTGCCGGGACAGGGGGATCCTACGAGCAGTACTTC.